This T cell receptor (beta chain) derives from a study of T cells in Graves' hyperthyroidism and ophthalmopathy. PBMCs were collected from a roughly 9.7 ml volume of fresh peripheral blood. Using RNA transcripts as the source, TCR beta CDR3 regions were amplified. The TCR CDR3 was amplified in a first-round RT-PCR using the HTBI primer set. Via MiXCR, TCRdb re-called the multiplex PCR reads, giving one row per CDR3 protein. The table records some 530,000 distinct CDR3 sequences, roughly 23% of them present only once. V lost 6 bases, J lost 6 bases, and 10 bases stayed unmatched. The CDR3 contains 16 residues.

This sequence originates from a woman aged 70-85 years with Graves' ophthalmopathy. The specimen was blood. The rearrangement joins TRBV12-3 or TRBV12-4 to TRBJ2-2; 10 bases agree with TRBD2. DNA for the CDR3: TGTGCCAGCAGCCAAAAGGTAGCGGGAGGATCCGGGGAGCTGTTTTTT. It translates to CASSQKVAGGSGELFF.